Each of the 10 T cell receptor beta chains below was sequenced from the same sample in a study of blood T cell repertoires in COVID-19 (TCRdb year 2020). The library came from the immunoSEQ multiplex PCR assay. TCRdb stores this immuneACCESS table with in-frame sequences only. Part of the clones is absent; in the studies checked, under half of the shortfall reflects unresolved V genes, and no reason is known for the rest. The sample table holds 200,000 to 300,000 clones, of which 85% to 90% were seen once. The ten largest clonotypes hold approximately 4.2% of the sample. The source material was PBMCs or T cells enriched from blood (not recorded which). The source is a woman aged 30 to 39 who had recovered from COVID-19.

The rearrangement links TRBV20-1 to TRBJ1-1; D gene ambiguous. The V gene lost 3 bases and the J gene lost 1 base, with 15 bases spanning the gap. CDR3 size: 15 residues. CDR1 and CDR2 from the germline V gene are DFQATT and SNEGSKA (reference sequence). CDR3 region: CSASSAAVPNTEAFF. The CDR3 DNA is TGCAGTGCTAGTTCAGCGGCGGTTCCGAACACTGAAGCTTTCTTT.

CDR3 protein: CASSSAGTGGPDTQYF. CDR3 nucleotides: TGTGCCAGCAGCTCCGCCGGGACAGGGGGCCCAGATACGCAGTATTTT. This chain connects TRBV7-3 to TRBJ2-3, with 12 positions matching TRBD1. The germline V gene has CDR1 SGHTA and CDR2 FQGTGA. Germline trimming cut 4 bases from V and 4 bases from J; bases unmatched to any gene: 6. CDR3 length: 16 amino acids.

This chain connects TRBV5-6 to TRBJ1-2, with a possible D match to TRBD1 (6 bases). The germline V gene encodes CDR1 SGHDT and CDR2 YYEEEE. The CDR3 loop spans 14 amino acids. V was trimmed by 1 base and J by 7 bases, leaving 14 bases between them. CDR3 sequence reads: CASSLPTGGGGYTF. The DNA for the CDR3 is TGTGCCAGCAGCTTGCCGACAGGCGGGGGTGGCTACACCTTC. Combining the CDR3 with reference TRBV5-6 and TRBJ1-2 gives the whole variable domain DAGVTQSPTHLIKTRGQQVTLRCSPKSGHDTVSWYQQALGQGPQFIFQYYEEEERQRGNFPDRFSGHQFPNYSSELNVNALLLGDSALYLCASSLPTGGGGYTFGSGTRLTVV.

This sequence joins TRBV5-5 and TRBJ2-7; 9 bases line up with TRBD2. With 0 bases clipped from V and 4 bases from J, the junction kept 14 bases outside the gene matches. The CDR3 is 18 residues long. Germline V gives CDR1 SGHKS, CDR2 YYEKEE (reference sequence). The CDR3 spells CASSLVPAGGLSPYEQYF. The CDR3 DNA reads as TGTGCCAGCAGCTTGGTCCCAGCGGGAGGTCTCTCACCTTACGAGCAGTACTTC.

The chain is built from TRBV19 and TRBJ1-2; weak D call: TRBD1 (6 bases). Trimming stripped 10 bases from V and 8 bases from J, with 23 bases between. The CDR3 consists of 14 residues. CDR1 is LNHDA and CDR2 is SQIVND in the germline V gene (reference sequence). The CDR3 DNA sequence: TGTGCCACCCGGCTGTTTTCAGGGGCTTACGGCTACACCTTC. Translated, it gives CATRLFSGAYGYTF. Combining the CDR3 with reference TRBV19 and TRBJ1-2 gives the whole variable domain DGGITQSPKYLFRKEGQNVTLSCEQNLNHDAMYWYRQDPGQGLRLIYYSQIVNDFQKGDIAEGYSVSREKKESFPLTVTSAQKNPTAFYLCATRLFSGAYGYTFGSGTRLTVV.

The rearrangement joins TRBV20-1 to TRBJ1-5; D not resolved. Germline V gene data show CDR1 as DFQATT and CDR2 as SNEGSKA (reference sequence). Trimming stripped 3 bases from V and 4 bases from J, with 10 bases between. The CDR3 runs to 13 residues. The DNA of the CDR3 is TGCAGTGCTAGTTGGGCGGGGAATCAGCCCCAGCATTTT. The encoded protein is CSASWAGNQPQHF.

As concerns this clone: Other DNA sequences in this specimen translate into the identical CDR3. CDR3 protein: CASSQDSGNYGYTF. The CDR3 bases are TGCGCCAGCAGCCAAGATTCGGGGAACTATGGCTACACCTTC. V is TRBV4-3 and J is TRBJ1-2; D not resolved. The germline V and J ends were trimmed by 0 bases and 2 bases, with 7 bases remaining between them. Per the germline V gene, CDR1 is LGHNA and CDR2 is YSLEER. The CDR3 is 14 residues long.

The V and J genes are TRBV28 and TRBJ1-6; D is undetermined. The V gene's germline CDR1 is MDHEN and CDR2 SYDVKM. V was shortened by 6 bases and J by 12 bases, with 9 bases between the two germline ends. The CDR3 spans 11 residues. This chain's CDR3 is CASSPLGPLHF. DNA for the CDR3: TGTGCCAGCAGCCCTCTCGGACCCCTCCACTTT.

The V and J genes are TRBV5-6 and TRBJ1-1, with a tentative D call TRBD1 (6 bases). CDR3 length equals 15 residues. Germline lookup yields CDR1 SGHDT and CDR2 YYEEEE. V was trimmed by 0 bases and J by 1 base, leaving 10 bases between them. In nucleotides, the CDR3 is TGTGCCAGCAGCTTGGGCGACAGGTCGAACACTGAAGCTTTCTTT. Protein product: CASSLGDRSNTEAFF.

The chain is built from TRBV6-2 or TRBV6-3 and TRBJ2-5; 7 bases are shared with TRBD1. The length of the CDR3 is 12 residues. In germline, CDR1 is MNHEY, CDR2 SVGEGT. J was trimmed by 3 bases and V by 6 bases; bases with no gene match: 1. CDR3 region: CASSGTEETQYF. CDR3 sequence (DNA): TGTGCCAGCAGCGGGACAGAAGAGACCCAGTACTTC.